Following are 20 T cell receptor beta chains from one sample sequenced in a study of blood T cell repertoires in COVID-19 (dated by TCRdb to the early 2020s). The library was obtained by the immunoSEQ multiplex PCR assay. TCRdb holds this immuneACCESS table with in-frame rearrangements only. Some clones are missing; in checked studies, unresolved V genes explain under half, and the rest has no known cause. Counted in this sample were 200,000 to 250,000 clones; approximately 91% of them appeared once. Of the sample, more than 5.5% is held by the ten largest clones. Sequences were obtained from peripheral blood. The receptors stem from a man in his sixties who had recovered from COVID-19.

The chain has TRBV4-1 and TRBJ2-1; TRBD2 matches 11 bases. The trim removed 2 bases at V and 1 base at J, leaving 7 bases unmatched. Germline CDR1 is MGHRA and CDR2 is YSYEKL. This CDR3 contains 18 residues. CDR3 bases: TGCGCCAGCAGCCAATCTACCGGGACTAGCGGTTCCTACAATGAGCAGTTCTTC. It is translated as CASSQSTGTSGSYNEQFF.

The rearrangement joins TRBV9 to TRBJ2-1; the match to TRBD2 covers 12 bases. V was pared by 0 bases and J by 4 bases, with 5 bases of the junction left unmatched. This CDR3 has 17 residues. Per germline, CDR1 SGDLS and CDR2 YYNGEE. DNA for the CDR3: TGTGCCAGCAGCGTAGACCCTAGCGGGGGGGGTTACAATGAGCAGTTCTTC. Its protein product is CASSVDPSGGGYNEQFF.

This chain connects TRBV19 to TRBJ2-7; D may be TRBD1 (5 bases). CDR1 and CDR2 from the germline V gene are LNHDA and SQIVND (reference sequence). V shed 5 bases and J shed 4 bases, with 12 bases lying between them. The CDR3 has 13 amino acids. The CDR3 DNA reads as TGTGCCAGTAGTCGAGGACACCTGTACGAGCAGTACTTC. It codes for CASSRGHLYEQYF.

The rearrangement links TRBV9 to TRBJ1-6; D not certain. V lost 0 bases to trimming and J lost 8 bases, with 9 bases between them. This CDR3 comprises 14 residues. CDR1 and CDR2 from the germline V gene are SGDLS and YYNGEE. The CDR3 DNA is TGTGCCAGCAGCGTAGAATCAAGCGATTCACCCCTCCACTTT. Its translation: CASSVESSDSPLHF.

Of note for this clone: A read error may produce the germline difference seen at one junction end. The chain joins TRBV7-9 to TRBJ2-2; the D gene is possibly TRBD1 (6 bases). CDR1 is SEHNR, CDR2 FQNEAQ, per germline (reference sequence). The length of the CDR3 is 14 residues. CDR3 DNA: TGTGCCAGCAGTCACACAGGGAACCCCGGGGAGCTGTTTTTT. Amino acids: CASSHTGNPGELFF.

This clone was seen a few times. The V and J genes are TRBV30 and TRBJ1-1; D not certain. This CDR3 comprises 15 residues. Trimming left V 8 bases short and J 1 base short, with 20 bases between. Per the germline V gene, CDR1 is GTSNPN and CDR2 is SVGIG (reference sequence). DNA of the CDR3: TGTGCCCTAGAGGTTGGCAGATTGGGGAACACTGAAGCTTTCTTT. This sequence encodes CALEVGRLGNTEAFF.

This chain links TRBV6-5 with TRBJ2-7; 7 bases are shared with TRBD1. Losses at the gene ends were 6 bases for V and 5 bases for J; bases not matched to a gene: 7. The CDR3 spans 13 residues. Germline V gene data show CDR1 as MNHEY and CDR2 as SVGAGI. In DNA, the CDR3 is TGTGCCAGCAGGGTACAGGGGTTAGACGAGCAGTACTTC. Protein product: CASRVQGLDEQYF.

The chain recombines TRBV5-6 with TRBJ2-4; 7 bases line up with TRBD1. V gave up 4 bases and J gave up 4 bases; unmatched junction bases: 11. This CDR3 has 16 residues. CDR1 is SGHDT, CDR2 YYEEEE, per germline. CDR3 nucleotides: TGTGCCAGCAGCCTGAATAACCGGGACAGAAAAAACATTCAGTACTTC. It specifies CASSLNNRDRKNIQYF.

This chain connects TRBV5-1 to TRBJ2-7; 7 nucleotides match TRBD2. The CDR3 has 15 residues. Trimming took 4 bases from V and 4 from J; bases not matched to a gene: 11. CDR1 is SGHRS and CDR2 is YFSETQ in the germline V gene. This chain's CDR3 is CASSPVGSGSYEQYF. The CDR3, as DNA: TGCGCCAGCAGCCCCGTCGGTAGCGGGTCTTACGAGCAGTACTTC.

This chain links TRBV9 with TRBJ2-7; no clear D. There are 15 residues in the CDR3. The ends were cut back, 3 bases at V and 3 bases at J, with 16 bases in the middle. Looked up from germline, CDR1 is SGDLS and CDR2 is YYNGEE. The CDR3 DNA is TGTGCCAGCAGCGCGCATGAAGCCATGAACTACGAGCAGTACTTC. It translates to CASSAHEAMNYEQYF.

The V call is TRBV5-1, the J call TRBJ2-5, with 8 bases that match TRBD2. Germline CDR1 SGHRS, CDR2 YFSETQ. The CDR3 contains 13 residues. The V and J ends lost 7 bases and 4 bases, in that order; junction bases with no gene match: 6. CDR3 bases: TGCGCCAGCGGCGGGGGGCGAGCAGAGACCCAGTACTTC. Translation: CASGGGRAETQYF.

The rearrangement joins TRBV15 to TRBJ1-4, with a tentative D call TRBD1 (5 bases). Per the germline V gene, CDR1 is LNHNV and CDR2 is YYDKDF (reference sequence). V was trimmed by 0 bases and J by 6 bases, leaving 17 bases between them. There are 17 residues in the CDR3. The CDR3 protein is CATSRDRMGRSDEKLFF. CDR3 coding DNA: TGTGCCACCAGCAGAGATAGGATGGGGCGATCGGATGAAAAACTGTTTTTT.

In this sample, this clone turned up once. The rearrangement uses TRBV27 and TRBJ1-5, with a possible D match to TRBD1 (6 bases). CDR3 size: 16 residues. V was shortened by 4 bases and J by 0 bases, with 13 bases between the two germline ends. Germline V gene lookup returns CDR1 MNHEY and CDR2 SMNVEV (reference sequence). CDR3 region: CASSSTGTHSNQPQHF. The DNA of the CDR3 is TGTGCCAGCAGTTCAACAGGGACGCATAGCAATCAGCCCCAGCATTTT.

The chain is built from TRBV19 and TRBJ2-1; perhaps TRBD1 as D (5 bases). Germline V lookup: CDR1 LNHDA, CDR2 SQIVND (reference sequence). V shed 5 bases and J shed 7 bases, with 6 bases lying between them. This CDR3 contains 11 residues. CDR3 sequence reads: CASSAGNEQFF. The DNA for the CDR3 is TGTGCCAGTAGTGCAGGGAATGAGCAGTTCTTC.

The chain couples TRBV7-3 to TRBJ2-1; D remains unclear. Trimming stripped 1 base from V and 7 bases from J, with 5 bases between. From germline, CDR1 is SGHTA and CDR2 FQGTGA. The CDR3 contains 12 residues. The CDR3 here is CASSLNGNEQFF. Here the CDR3 DNA reads TGTGCCAGCAGCTTAAACGGGAATGAGCAGTTCTTC. Using reference TRBV7-3 and TRBJ2-1 for the parts outside the CDR3, the full variable domain is GAGVSQTPSNKVTEKGKYVELRCDPISGHTALYWYRQSLGQGPEFLIYFQGTGAADDSGLPNDRFFAVRPEGSVSTLKIQRTERGDSAVYLCASSLNGNEQFFGPGTRLTVL.

V is TRBV12-5 and J is TRBJ1-5, with TRBD1 identical over 9 bases. Germline CDR1 is LGHNT and CDR2 is FRNRAP. The CDR3 extends over 13 amino acids. The V segment lost 5 bases and the J segment 9 bases; nucleotides outside the gene matches: 5. As DNA, the CDR3 is TGTGCTAGTGGTAAGGGACAGGGTTGGCCCCAGCATTTT. This codes for CASGKGQGWPQHF.

The V gene is TRBV2, the J gene TRBJ1-3, with TRBD1 matching over 9 bases. The CDR3 covers 16 residues. The germline gives CDR1 SNHLY, CDR2 FYNNEI. The V segment lost 4 bases and the J segment 3 bases; nucleotides outside the gene matches: 7. The DNA of the CDR3 is TGTGCCAGCAGTGTATGGGACAGGGCGTATGGAAACACCATATATTTT. Translation gives CASSVWDRAYGNTIYF.

The rearrangement uses TRBV7-8 and TRBJ1-2, with 10 bases matching TRBD1. The junction had 7 bases not matched to a gene; V was cut back by 5 bases and J by 4 bases. The CDR3 loop spans 15 amino acids. Germline V gene sequence: CDR1 SGHVS, CDR2 FQNEAQ. DNA for the CDR3: TGTGCCAGCAGCCCGAGGGACAGGGGTAGCTATGGCTACACCTTC. Amino acid sequence: CASSPRDRGSYGYTF. The whole variable domain, filled in from reference TRBV7-8 and TRBJ1-2, reads GAGVSQSPRYKVAKRGQDVALRCDPISGHVSLFWYQQALGQGPEFLTYFQNEAQLDKSGLPSDRFFAERPEGSVSTLKIQRTQQEDSAVYLCASSPRDRGSYGYTFGSGTRLTVV.

The chain employs TRBV20-1 and TRBJ1-2; maybe TRBD1 (6 bases). This CDR3 contains 16 residues. In germline, CDR1 is DFQATT, CDR2 SNEGSKA (reference sequence). Deletions cut 5 bases from V and 4 bases from J, with 23 bases between. The CDR3 DNA reads TGCAGTGCTCGTGACAGGCTACAGGGCCCATTCTATGGCTACACCTTC. Translation: CSARDRLQGPFYGYTF.

This chain uses TRBV5-1 with TRBJ2-1, with D uncertain. The CDR3 is 14 residues long. The ends were cut back, 4 bases at V and 9 bases at J, with 17 bases in the middle. Per the germline V gene, CDR1 is SGHRS and CDR2 is YFSETQ. As DNA, the CDR3 is TGCGCCAGCAGCAGCGATCCCGTTCGGCTTGAGCAGTTCTTC. Its protein is CASSSDPVRLEQFF.